Listed below are T cell receptor beta chains from one sample, sequenced in a study of T-cell memory formation after mild COVID-19. TCRdb processed the 5' RACE reads anew with MiXCR; each CDR3 protein has one entry. The data show 25,000 to 35,000 distinct CDR3 sequences, with 7.4% seen just once and 12% to 15% held by the top ten. Material for sequencing was PBMCs or a T cell subset sorted from them (not recorded which). These receptors all stem from an adult woman who had mild COVID-19 (a few samples of this study predate the infection). Cell type and time point are not known. CDR3s include the opening cysteine and the closing phenylalanine or tryptophan. Clone sizes are given selectively: once, few, many, or a class where the clone is expanded.

CDR3aa: CASSAFEGGYYGYTF
v_gene: TRBV25-1
j_gene: TRBJ1-2
abundance: many

CDR3aa: CASSLGDRGLKNEQFF
v_gene: TRBV7-8
j_gene: TRBJ2-1
abundance: many

CDR3aa: CASSLVGGQEAFF
v_gene: TRBV7-8
j_gene: TRBJ1-1
abundance: many

CDR3aa: CASSLASGDYEQYF
v_gene: TRBV5-5
j_gene: TRBJ2-7
abundance: many

CDR3aa: CASKRASGTDTQYF
v_gene: TRBV6-6
j_gene: TRBJ2-3
abundance: many

CDR3aa: CASSPVATTDTQYF
v_gene: TRBV7-2
j_gene: TRBJ2-3
abundance: many

CDR3aa: CASSLGQGPPWEQYF
v_gene: TRBV5-1
j_gene: TRBJ2-7
abundance: many

CDR3aa: CASSEYRATSTDTQYF
v_gene: TRBV25-1
j_gene: TRBJ2-3
abundance: many

CDR3aa: CASSPTGTQNTGELFF
v_gene: TRBV14
j_gene: TRBJ2-2
abundance: few

CDR3aa: CASSLAGIFSEQYF
v_gene: TRBV7-8
j_gene: TRBJ2-7
abundance: many

CDR3aa: CASSLGTGDNEQFF
v_gene: TRBV5-1
j_gene: TRBJ2-1
abundance: many

CDR3aa: CASRDGVRGYEQYF
v_gene: TRBV2
j_gene: TRBJ2-7
abundance: many

CDR3aa: CAIGGAPYNEQFF
v_gene: TRBV6-6
j_gene: TRBJ2-1
abundance: once

CDR3aa: CASSGFGSYNEQFF
v_gene: TRBV27
j_gene: TRBJ2-1
abundance: many

CDR3aa: CASSLGRLAEQFF
v_gene: TRBV7-2
j_gene: TRBJ2-1
abundance: -

CDR3aa: CASSPGTPSSYNEQFF
v_gene: TRBV6-5
j_gene: TRBJ2-1
abundance: -

CDR3aa: CASSWTSGGFQETQYF
v_gene: TRBV11-2
j_gene: TRBJ2-5
abundance: many

CDR3aa: CAISGWGQETQYF
v_gene: TRBV10-3
j_gene: TRBJ2-5
abundance: many

CDR3aa: CASSQARDYEQYF
v_gene: TRBV3-2
j_gene: TRBJ2-7
abundance: many

CDR3aa: CASSLAGQVTDTQYF
v_gene: TRBV7-2
j_gene: TRBJ2-3
abundance: many

CDR3aa: CASSQEWAGSYEQYF
v_gene: TRBV4-1
j_gene: TRBJ2-7
abundance: many

CDR3aa: CSARPLAGVYEQFF
v_gene: TRBV20-1
j_gene: TRBJ2-1
abundance: many

CDR3aa: CASSYSVVGRSEAFF
v_gene: TRBV6-5
j_gene: TRBJ1-1
abundance: many

CDR3aa: CASSVTLAGELSGELFF
v_gene: TRBV9
j_gene: TRBJ2-2
abundance: many

CDR3aa: CASSAPGTIFTGELFF
v_gene: TRBV5-1
j_gene: TRBJ2-2
abundance: many

CDR3aa: CASSLYGGYEQYF
v_gene: TRBV11-3
j_gene: TRBJ2-7
abundance: many

CDR3aa: CATSDAREGDTEAFF
v_gene: TRBV24-1
j_gene: TRBJ1-1
abundance: many

CDR3aa: CASSDVNQETQYF
v_gene: TRBV2
j_gene: TRBJ2-5
abundance: many

CDR3aa: CASSLSFAGGSYNEQFF
v_gene: TRBV7-9
j_gene: TRBJ2-1
abundance: many

CDR3aa: CASSDSGGEADTQYF
v_gene: TRBV6-4
j_gene: TRBJ2-3
abundance: many

CDR3aa: CSVRLTDTDTQYF
v_gene: TRBV29-1
j_gene: TRBJ2-3
abundance: many

CDR3aa: CASSLDHRGGEQFF
v_gene: TRBV12-3/TRBV12-4
j_gene: TRBJ2-1
abundance: many

CDR3aa: CASSLSNEQFF
v_gene: TRBV13
j_gene: TRBJ2-1
abundance: -

CDR3aa: CASSLGPGEGYGYTF
v_gene: TRBV7-6
j_gene: TRBJ1-2
abundance: -

CDR3aa: CASRPAGWETQYF
v_gene: TRBV5-6
j_gene: TRBJ2-5
abundance: many

CDR3aa: CASSFVRTAIGYTF
v_gene: TRBV6-2/TRBV6-3
j_gene: TRBJ1-2
abundance: -

CDR3aa: CASSTWTGGVETQYF
v_gene: TRBV7-8
j_gene: TRBJ2-5
abundance: many

CDR3aa: CSARVAGGPKFF
v_gene: TRBV20-1
j_gene: TRBJ2-1
abundance: -

CDR3aa: CAISESGRGGSPLHF
v_gene: TRBV10-3
j_gene: TRBJ1-6
abundance: many

CDR3aa: CASSFYLWSGGGTDTQYF
v_gene: TRBV11-2
j_gene: TRBJ2-3
abundance: many

CDR3aa: CASSLQASSYEQYF
v_gene: TRBV5-1
j_gene: TRBJ2-7
abundance: many

CDR3aa: CASTEGDLGQETQYF
v_gene: TRBV2
j_gene: TRBJ2-5
abundance: few

CDR3aa: CASSPVGPYEQYF
v_gene: TRBV6-5
j_gene: TRBJ2-7
abundance: many

CDR3aa: CASSRQLPGSYEQYF
v_gene: TRBV5-5
j_gene: TRBJ2-7
abundance: many

CDR3aa: CASSFGLEDEQYF
v_gene: TRBV7-7
j_gene: TRBJ2-7
abundance: many

CDR3aa: CASSPQGTKTGELFF
v_gene: TRBV11-3
j_gene: TRBJ2-2
abundance: many